This is a list of T cell receptor beta chains from one sample in a study of blood T cell repertoires in COVID-19. Profiling relied on immunoSEQ multiplex PCR, and the TCRdb table lists in-frame clones only, not all of them. The sample has more than 200,000 clones, roughly 84% seen once. The sample was peripheral blood. Every receptor here comes from a man in his sixties with acute or convalescent COVID-19. The CDR3 runs from the conserved cysteine through the conserved F or W.

>TRBV13|15
CASSLGWTGMNEQFF
>TRBV27|14
CASSLRTGRQPQHF
>TRBV11-1|15
CASSAGTGGTYEQYF
>TRBV7-2|14
CASSSAGTGGTAFF
>TRBV4-2|16
CASSQVGAGVEDTQYF
>TRBV7-9|15
CASSSRDSSGTEAFF
>TRBV7-9|15
CASSSQRTGGYEQYF
>TRBV19|14
CASSMLRETGELFF
>TRBV27|14
CASSLDSSYNEQFF
>TRBV7-2|13
CASSSLSTGELFF
>TRBV7-8|14
CASSLGTGQETQYF
>TRBV6-5|14
CASSYGGDLVEQYF
>TRBV2|14
CASSGPSSTDTQYF
>TRBV7-8|16
CASSLLSQAGGYGYTF
>TRBV7-8|16
CASSPIGVTGRYEQYF
>TRBV3-1/TRBV3-2|19
CASSFHLNRGRRGKEGYTF
>TRBV7-3|13
CASSDRNTGELFF
>TRBV7-2|13
CASNPGGNYGYTF
>TRBV10-3|16
CAIRSTGTGGLKTQYF
>TRBV4-3|18
CASSQGWASGSRYNEQFF
>TRBV7-8|17
CASSFEDTPYSGNTIYF
>TRBV5-4|13
CASSPGSNTEAFF
>TRBV28|14
CASGQGLARTEAFF
>TRBV2|13
CASKRDMNTEAFF
>TRBV5-1|17
CASSRKTGTGNNSPLHF
>TRBV6-1|17
CASSEIGGPYSNQPQHF
>TRBV6-4|16
CASSEGPGVGGYGYTF
>TRBV7-9|12
CASSLSSETQYF
>TRBV28|15
CASSLGTGGAGELFF
>TRBV28|11
CASSLARAHTF
>TRBV4-1|18
CASSQAAFRTNGNSPLHF
>TRBV7-2|15
CASRFAGTSNYEQYF
>TRBV5-1|15
CASGPTSGGRETQYF
>TRBV30|17
CAWSVPVGQGTHYGYTF
>TRBV19|18
CASSITGGVLRSNQPQHF
>TRBV4-3|16
CASSQDRGLAGNEQFF
>TRBV5-1|14
CASSLAGGGQPQHF
>TRBV3-1/TRBV3-2|14
CASSQAGGHTEAFF
>TRBV9|15
CASSETSGLGNEQFF
>TRBV29-1|16
CSVGSVGQGAGGTQYF
>TRBV5-1|15
CASSPLTGGGTEAFF
>TRBV7-9|12
CASLAPTGELFF
>TRBV6-4|14
CASRANQAGTEAFF
>TRBV10-3|14
CAIKEQGAGNTIYF
>TRBV7-2|13
CASSTMWTGEQYF
>TRBV13|15
CASSARTAINYGYTF
>TRBV5-4|14
CASSLAGLQETQYF
>TRBV7-3|13
CASSPRRGGEQYF
>TRBV7-6|15
CASSLVGTSNTEAFF
>TRBV18|14
CASSTSGGKSEQYF